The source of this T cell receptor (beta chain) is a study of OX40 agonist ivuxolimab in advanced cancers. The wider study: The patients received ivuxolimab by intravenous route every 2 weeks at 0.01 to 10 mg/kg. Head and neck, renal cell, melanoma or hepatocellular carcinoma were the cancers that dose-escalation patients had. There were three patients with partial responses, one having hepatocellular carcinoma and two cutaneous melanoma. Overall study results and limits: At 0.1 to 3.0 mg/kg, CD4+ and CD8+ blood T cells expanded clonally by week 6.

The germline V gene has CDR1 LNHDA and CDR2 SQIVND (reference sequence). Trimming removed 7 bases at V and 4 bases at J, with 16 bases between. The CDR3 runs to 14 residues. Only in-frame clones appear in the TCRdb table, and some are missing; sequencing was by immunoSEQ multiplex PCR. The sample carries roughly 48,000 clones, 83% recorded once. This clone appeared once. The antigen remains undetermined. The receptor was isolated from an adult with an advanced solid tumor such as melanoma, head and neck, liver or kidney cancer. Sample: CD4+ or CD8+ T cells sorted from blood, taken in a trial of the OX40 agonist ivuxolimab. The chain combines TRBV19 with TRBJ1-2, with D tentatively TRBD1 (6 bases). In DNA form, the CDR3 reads TGTGCCAGTATAGGGGGGGCTCGATCCTATGGCTACACCTTC. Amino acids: CASIGGARSYGYTF.